A single sample gave rise to the 8 T cell receptor beta chains below, sequenced in a study of early T cells in non-severe SARS-CoV-2 infection. Each CDR3 protein gets one entry after TCRdb re-called the 5' RACE reads with MiXCR. The sample consists of 75,000 to 90,000 distinct CDR3 sequences, around 13% of them appearing once. Sequencing was performed on whole blood. The origin of the receptors is an adult who was a healthcare worker with PCR-confirmed SARS-CoV-2 infection or an uninfected control (not recorded which).

The chain combines TRBV6-5 with TRBJ1-4, with TRBD1 matching over 7 bases. V dropped 5 bases and J dropped 8; count of bases not matched to a gene: 8. The CDR3 is 14 amino acids. CDR1 and CDR2 from the germline V gene are MNHEY and SVGAGI. The CDR3 region has the DNA TGTGCCAGCAGTCTCGGGACAGCGAGGGAAAAACTGTTTTTT. It is translated as CASSLGTAREKLFF.

This clonotype was found many times. V gene TRBV20-1 combines with J gene TRBJ2-2; TRBD2 might be the D (7 bases). The CDR3 loop spans 15 amino acids. CDR1 DFQATT and CDR2 SNEGSKA come from the germline V gene (reference sequence). Trimming took off 6 bases at V and 4 bases at J, with 18 bases between the two ends. For the CDR3, the DNA is TGCAGTGCCTCCCGCGGGGGCGCATCCACCGGGGAGCTGTTTTTT. It is translated as CSASRGGASTGELFF.

This clonotype was counted a few times. The J gene is TRBJ2-5, the V gene TRBV7-9, with D perhaps being TRBD1 or TRBD2 (6 bases each). Looked up from germline, CDR1 is SEHNR and CDR2 is FQNEAQ (reference sequence). The V and J ends lost 1 base and 4 bases respectively, with 13 bases between them. The CDR3 sequence is 15 residues long. The CDR3 reads CASSLGHGGGETQYF. Here the CDR3 DNA reads TGTGCCAGCAGCTTAGGGCACGGGGGCGGAGAGACCCAGTACTTC.

This clonotype occurred many times. CDR3 sequence (DNA): TGCAGCGTTGAAGATCTTGCGGGCCGGAGCACAGATACGCAGTATTTT. Its translation is CSVEDLAGRSTDTQYF. V and J are TRBV29-1 and TRBJ2-3; maybe TRBD2 (5 bases). Germline-derived CDR1 and CDR2 are SQVTM and ANQGSEA. Between the trimmed V and J ends, which lost 0 bases and 0 bases, there was a span of 13 bases. CDR3 length equals 16 residues.

This clonotype was seen a handful of times. This sequence joins TRBV29-1 and TRBJ2-1; 7 nucleotides agree with TRBD1. The germline gives CDR1 SQVTM, CDR2 ANQGSEA. The CDR3 contains 14 residues. V gave up 3 bases and J gave up 4 bases; unmatched junction bases: 6. The CDR3 DNA is TGCAGCGTTGAGTCCCGGGACAGATACAATGAGCAGTTCTTC. It specifies CSVESRDRYNEQFF.

In this sample, this clonotype turned up a few times. V gene TRBV19 combines with J gene TRBJ1-2; a possible D gene is TRBD1 (5 bases). With 2 bases removed from V and 3 bases from J, the gap between germline ends came to 19 bases. The CDR3 consists of 17 residues. The V gene's germline CDR1 is LNHDA and CDR2 SQIVND (reference sequence). CDR3: CASSIWGTGARYYGYTF. CDR3 nucleotides: TGTGCCAGTAGTATATGGGGGACCGGAGCTCGATACTATGGCTACACCTTC.

The chain uses TRBV9 and TRBJ2-2; D gene ambiguous. Germline CDR1 and CDR2: SGDLS and YYNGEE. CDR3 length: 13 amino acids. Deletions cut 5 bases from V and 1 base from J, with 6 bases between. CDR3 loop: CASRSRNTGELFF. The CDR3, as DNA: TGTGCCAGCAGATCAAGGAACACCGGGGAGCTGTTTTTT.

The chain has TRBV30 and TRBJ1-2, with TRBD1 matching over 7 bases. This CDR3 is 13 amino acids long. V lost 3 bases and J lost 4; bases outside the gene matches: 5. CDR1 is GTSNPN, CDR2 SVGIG, per germline (reference sequence). This CDR3 is CAWRGDRVYGYTF. In DNA, the CDR3 is TGTGCCTGGAGGGGGGACAGAGTCTATGGCTACACCTTC.